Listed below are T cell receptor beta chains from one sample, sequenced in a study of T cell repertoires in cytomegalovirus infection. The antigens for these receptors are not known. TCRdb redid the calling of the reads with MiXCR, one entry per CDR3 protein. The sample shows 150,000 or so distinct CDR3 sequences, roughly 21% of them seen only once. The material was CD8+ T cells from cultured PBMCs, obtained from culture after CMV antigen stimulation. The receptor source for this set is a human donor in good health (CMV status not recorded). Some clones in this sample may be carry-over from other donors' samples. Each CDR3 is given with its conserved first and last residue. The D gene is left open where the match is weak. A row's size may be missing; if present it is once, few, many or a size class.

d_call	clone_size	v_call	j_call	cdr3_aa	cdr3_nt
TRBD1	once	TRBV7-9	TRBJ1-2	CASSFGVGTGTGYTF	TGTGCCAGCAGCTTCGGTGTGGGGACAGGGACTGGCTACACCTTC
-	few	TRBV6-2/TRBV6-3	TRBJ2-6	CASSYRGSGANVLTF	TGTGCCAGCAGTTACAGGGGCTCTGGGGCCAACGTCCTGACTTTC
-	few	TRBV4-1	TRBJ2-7	CASSQERSGYTYEQYF	TGCGCCAGCAGCCAAGAACGGTCAGGATATACCTACGAGCAGTACTTC
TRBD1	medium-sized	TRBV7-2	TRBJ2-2	CASSLAPGQGNTGELFF	TGTGCCAGCAGCTTAGCACCGGGACAGGGAAACACCGGGGAGCTGTTTTTT
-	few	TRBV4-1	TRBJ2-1	CASSQPGTTYNEQFF	TGCGCCAGCAGCCAGCCTGGTACAACCTACAATGAGCAGTTCTTC
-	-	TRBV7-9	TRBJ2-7	CASSLSLGSSYEQYF	TGTGCCAGCAGCTTATCGCTTGGGTCTTCCTACGAGCAGTACTTC
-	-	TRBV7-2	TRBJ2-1	CASSLNQGPEQFF	TGTGCCAGCAGCTTGAACCAGGGTCCCGAGCAGTTCTTC
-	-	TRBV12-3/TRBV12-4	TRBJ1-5	CASSLGSLNQPQHF	TGTGCCAGCAGTTTGGGCTCCCTAAATCAGCCCCAGCATTTT
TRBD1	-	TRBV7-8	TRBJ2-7	CASSSGGRYYYEQYF	TGTGCCAGCAGCTCAGGGGGCCGCTACTACTACGAGCAGTACTTC
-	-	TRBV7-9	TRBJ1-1	CASSLGDRSAEAFF	TGTGCCAGCAGCTTAGGAGACAGGTCCGCTGAAGCTTTCTTT
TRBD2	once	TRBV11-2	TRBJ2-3	CASSQGLAASTDTQYF	TGTGCCAGCAGCCAGGGACTAGCGGCTAGCACAGATACGCAGTATTTT